This T cell receptor beta chain was profiled in a study of CD8+CD57+ T cells in acquired aplastic anemia. The patients chosen for sequencing had shown expansion of CD8+CD57+ cells (detected by flow cytometry). V shed 10 bases and J shed 8 bases, with 22 bases lying between them. CDR3 size: 14 residues. The germline CDR1 and CDR2 sequences are WSHSY and SAAADI. This clonotype has ten or more counts. Profiles of TCR beta VDJ and CDR3 were generated from a genomic DNA template. One entry per CDR3 protein, called by TCRdb with MiXCR from the reads. Of under 200,000 distinct CDR3 sequences in the sample, 40% to 55% are singletons; the top ten hold around 9.7%.

Sequenced sample: sorted CD4+, CD8+, or CD8+CD57+ T cells (not recorded which) from PBMCs. This rearrangement joins TRBV10-2 to TRBJ2-3; D is perhaps TRBD2 (5 bases). This TCR derives from a human donor with aplastic anemia. CDR3 amino acids: CATSPGESQLTQYF. The CDR3 coding sequence is TGCGCCACCTCCCCCGGGGAATCACAACTTACGCAGTATTTT.